This T cell receptor beta chain derives from a study of T-cell reconstitution after alpha-beta-depleted transplantation in children. Study-wide results and caveats: Several hundred expanded graft clones reportedly gave rise to the alpha-beta T cells present about two months after transplant.

This clonotype was seen repeatedly, ten times or more. Its antigen is unknown. The TCRbeta library was prepared with unique molecular identifiers. TCRdb ran MiXCR on the PCR reads and lists one entry per CDR3 protein. Of some 200,000 distinct CDR3 sequences in the sample, 11% were seen once. Germline CDR1 and CDR2: MGHRA and YSYEKL. CDR3 length equals 18 residues. V gave up 0 bases and J gave up 2 bases; unmatched junction bases: 8. The sequence derives from a child less than two years old with acute myeloid leukemia, due to receive a stem cell transplant. The sample consisted of PBMCs, taken before TCRalphabeta/CD19-depleted stem cell transplant. The rearrangement links TRBV4-1 to TRBJ2-2; the match to TRBD2 covers 8 bases. CDR3 residues: CASSQDHGGAHNTGELFF. For the CDR3, the DNA is TGCGCCAGCAGCCAAGATCACGGGGGGGCCCACAACACCGGGGAGCTGTTTTTT.